These 30 T cell receptor beta chains were sequenced from one sample in a study of lymphopenia after photon versus proton radiotherapy. Measured with immunoSEQ multiplex PCR; TCRdb has only the in-frame clones, and not every one. The table shows 50,000 to 60,000 clones, with more than 90% occurring only once. The specimen comprised peripheral blood, sampled from a patient treated with photon-based radiotherapy. These receptors came from a woman aged 40 to 50 with cholangiocarcinoma.

The rearrangement uses TRBV9 and TRBJ1-1, with D possibly being TRBD1 (5 bases). The CDR3 runs to 17 residues. Germline-derived CDR1 and CDR2 are SGDLS and YYNGEE. The V end lost 3 bases, the J end lost 2 bases, and 20 bases lay between the germline ends. CDR3 region: CASSAGPGLGANTEAFF. CDR3 nucleotides: TGTGCCAGCAGCGCCGGACCAGGACTTGGGGCTAACACTGAAGCTTTCTTT.

V gene TRBV7-8 combines with J gene TRBJ1-5; the D gene is possibly TRBD1 (5 bases). V was pared by 3 bases and J by 4 bases, with 10 bases between. There are 14 residues in the CDR3. Per germline, CDR1 SGHVS and CDR2 FQNEAQ. The CDR3 coding sequence is TGTGCCAGCAGCTTCGCAGGGCGGAATCAGCCCCAGCATTTT. This sequence encodes CASSFAGRNQPQHF.

This clone was counted once. This chain joins TRBV5-3 and TRBJ2-5; TRBD2 matches at 10 bases. TRBV5-3 is an ORF for which the function is uncertain. CDR3 length: 16 amino acids. Trimming at V came to 4 bases and at J to 1 base, leaving 7 bases not matched to a gene. CDR3 sequence: CARSPGLAELQETQYF. The CDR3 DNA sequence: TGTGCCAGAAGCCCAGGACTAGCGGAACTCCAAGAGACCCAGTACTTC.

This clone was seen just once. The V gene is TRBV7-9, the J gene TRBJ2-7; unclear D gene. This CDR3 is 13 amino acids long. The germline CDR1 and CDR2 sequences are SEHNR and FQNEAQ (reference sequence). V was trimmed by 1 base and J by 3 bases, leaving 7 bases between them. CDR3 coding DNA: TGTGCCAGCAGCTTAGGACCGTACTACGAGCAGTACTTC. It yields the protein CASSLGPYYEQYF.

V usage is TRBV5-1 and J usage is TRBJ2-5; 8 bases fit TRBD2. V was clipped by 4 bases and J by 5 bases; unmatched bases: 4. Germline loops: CDR1 SGHRS, CDR2 YFSETQ. This CDR3 is built from 13 residues. The CDR3 loop reads CASSPTGGETQYF. CDR3 nucleotides: TGCGCCAGCAGCCCTACGGGGGGGGAGACCCAGTACTTC.

Here the CDR3 DNA reads TGTGCCAGCTCACCATTTCTCCGGGACCCCGAGGACTATGGCTACACCTTC. Residues: CASSPFLRDPEDYGYTF. This chain links TRBV18 with TRBJ1-2; possibly TRBD1 for D (5 bases). The CDR3 runs to 17 residues. Germline CDR1 reads KGHSH; CDR2 reads LQKENI. Trimming removed 2 bases from V and 3 bases from J, with 19 bases in between. Filled out from reference TRBV18 and TRBJ1-2, the complete variable domain reads NAGVMQNPRHLVRRRGQEARLRCSPMKGHSHVYWYRQLPEEGLKFMVYLQKENIIDESGMPKERFSAEFPKEGPSILRIQQVVRGDSAAYFCASSPFLRDPEDYGYTFGSGTRLTVV.

The chain is built from TRBV29-1 and TRBJ1-1; D is unresolved. In germline, CDR1 is SQVTM, CDR2 ANQGSEA. V lost 4 bases to trimming and J lost 3 bases, with 12 bases between them. The CDR3 has 13 amino acids. CDR3 sequence (DNA): TGCAGCGTTGTAAACAGCATGGACACTGAAGCTTTCTTT. It yields the protein CSVVNSMDTEAFF.

The chain's CDR3 is CASSPTSGNTGELFF. DNA for the CDR3: TGTGCCAGCTCACCAACTAGCGGTAACACCGGGGAGCTGTTTTTT. V gene TRBV18 combines with J gene TRBJ2-2; 8 bases match TRBD2. This CDR3 has 15 residues. Germline V gene sequence: CDR1 KGHSH, CDR2 LQKENI. V lost 2 bases to trimming and J lost 2 bases; unmatched junction nucleotides: 1.

J is TRBJ1-1 and V is TRBV4-2; D call uncertain. Germline CDR1 is LGHNA and CDR2 is YNFKEQ. The CDR3 extends over 12 amino acids. With 0 bases removed from V and 6 bases from J, the gap between germline ends came to 5 bases. The CDR3 region has the DNA TGTGCCAGCAGCCAAGAGGGATCTGAAGCTTTCTTT. Translating it yields CASSQEGSEAFF.

The chain is built from TRBV5-1 and TRBJ2-7; TRBD1 might be the D (7 bases). Trimming removed 0 bases at V and 2 bases at J, with 15 bases between. The CDR3 consists of 16 residues. CDR1 and CDR2 (germline): SGHRS, YFSETQ. The CDR3 nucleotides read TGCGCCAGCAGCTTGGTTTGGCAGGGGGGAACCTACGAGCAGTACTTC. Amino acids: CASSLVWQGGTYEQYF.

The V gene is TRBV4-2, the J gene TRBJ2-3, with D uncertain. V was clipped by 0 bases and J by 2 bases, with 21 bases between them. Germline CDR1 LGHNA, CDR2 YNFKEQ. The CDR3 extends over 19 amino acids. The CDR3 sequence: CASSQDGPGWSSSTDTQYF. The CDR3 nucleotides are TGTGCCAGCAGCCAAGATGGTCCGGGCTGGAGTTCCTCCACAGATACGCAGTATTTT.

The chain recombines TRBV19 with TRBJ2-4; 9 bases match TRBD1. Germline V gives CDR1 LNHDA, CDR2 SQIVND (reference sequence). The CDR3 runs to 14 residues. Trimming cost V 5 bases and J 9 bases; bases outside gene matches: 8. The CDR3 DNA sequence: TGTGCCAGTAGTTCAGGACAGGGGATCGGCATTCAGTACTTC. This sequence encodes CASSSGQGIGIQYF.

The CDR3 spells CASSQNWAAGDTQYF. The CDR3 DNA is TGTGCCAGCAGCCAGAATTGGGCGGCTGGAGATACGCAGTATTTT. The chain has TRBV4-2 and TRBJ2-3; the D is unclear. V lost 3 bases and J 5 bases, leaving 15 bases between the germline ends. CDR3 length equals 15 residues. Germline V gives CDR1 LGHNA, CDR2 YNFKEQ.

The rearrangement links TRBV6-5 to TRBJ1-1; a weak D match, TRBD1 (5 bases). In germline, CDR1 is MNHEY, CDR2 SVGAGI. The CDR3 loop spans 14 amino acids. V was clipped by 2 bases and J by 0 bases, with 7 bases between them. In nucleotides, the CDR3 is TGTGCCAGCAGTTACCAGGGCATGAACACTGAAGCTTTCTTT. Its translation is CASSYQGMNTEAFF.

This sequence joins TRBV19 and TRBJ2-7; 9 bases fit TRBD1. V lost 6 bases to trimming and J lost 5 bases; unmatched junction nucleotides: 5. The CDR3 spans 13 residues. CDR1 and CDR2 (germline): LNHDA, SQIVND (reference sequence). CDR3 DNA sequence: TGTGCCAGTAGCCTGGGACAGGGAAACGAGCAGTACTTC. Translated: CASSLGQGNEQYF.

A few counts support this clone. The rearrangement uses TRBV29-1 and TRBJ1-1; weak D call: TRBD1 (5 bases). The CDR3 extends over 12 amino acids. V dropped 5 bases and J dropped 7 bases, with 14 bases sitting between them. CDR1 and CDR2 (germline): SQVTM, ANQGSEA. CDR3 nucleotides: TGCAGCGTTCCTGGGGGGGGAGGTGAAGCTTTCTTT. This codes for CSVPGGGGEAFF.

This chain links TRBV6-4 with TRBJ1-1; D ambiguous. V was pared by 4 bases and J by 5 bases, with 11 bases between. The germline CDR1 and CDR2 sequences are MRHNA and SNTAGT. The CDR3 spans 13 residues. CDR3 amino acids: CASSVGERTEAFF. The CDR3, as DNA: TGTGCCAGCAGTGTCGGGGAGCGAACTGAAGCTTTCTTT.

In DNA, the CDR3 is TGTGCCTGGAGTGAGGGGATAGGCTATAATTCACCCCTCCACTTT. Amino acids: CAWSEGIGYNSPLHF. The genes are TRBV30 and TRBJ1-6; D may be TRBD1 (5 bases). This CDR3 contains 15 residues. Germline loops: CDR1 GTSNPN, CDR2 SVGIG (reference sequence). The V end lost 1 base, the J end lost 3 bases, and 10 bases lay between the germline ends.

V is TRBV7-6 and J is TRBJ1-1; D gene unclear. V lost 1 base and J 0 bases, leaving 18 bases between the germline ends. This CDR3 is 18 amino acids long. Per the germline V gene, CDR1 is SGHVS and CDR2 is FNYEAQ. DNA of the CDR3: TGTGCCAGCAGCTTAGGGTACAGCTCCCAGTACATGAACACTGAAGCTTTCTTT. Amino acid sequence: CASSLGYSSQYMNTEAFF.

This chain joins TRBV5-1 and TRBJ1-6; D may be TRBD1 (5 bases). The germline V and J ends were trimmed by 5 bases and 7 bases, with 16 bases remaining between them. This CDR3 spans 15 amino acids. CDR1 is SGHRS, CDR2 YFSETQ, per germline. This chain's CDR3 is CASSTEGAKNSPLHF. The CDR3 DNA is TGCGCCAGCAGTACCGAAGGGGCTAAGAATTCACCCCTCCACTTT.

This clone was seen a single time. This chain uses TRBV5-4 with TRBJ2-1; TRBD2 aligns across 8 bases. CDR1 is SGHNT, CDR2 YYREEE, per germline (reference sequence). This CDR3 has 13 residues. With V trimmed by 4 bases and J by 8 bases, 5 bases remained unmatched. As DNA, the CDR3 is TGTGCCAGCAGCCCGGGGGGGTTTGATGAGCAGTTCTTC. This gives the protein CASSPGGFDEQFF.

CDR3 DNA sequence: TGTGCCAGCAGCTTGGAGGCGGGGAGAACCTACGAGCAGTACTTC. Residues: CASSLEAGRTYEQYF. The chain carries TRBV5-5 and TRBJ2-7, with a tentative D call TRBD2 (6 bases). V lost 0 bases to trimming and J lost 2 bases, with 12 bases between them. The CDR3 totals 15 residues. CDR1 is SGHKS and CDR2 is YYEKEE in the germline V gene (reference sequence).

The rearrangement links TRBV7-8 to TRBJ1-6, with 7 bases matching TRBD1. The germline V gene has CDR1 SGHVS and CDR2 FQNEAQ. With V trimmed by 2 bases and J by 7 bases, 8 bases remained unmatched. This CDR3 has 16 residues. The CDR3, as DNA: TGTGCCAGCAGCTTAATAGGATCAGGGGGAAATTCACCCCTCCACTTT. Protein product: CASSLIGSGGNSPLHF.

This rearrangement joins TRBV5-4 to TRBJ2-1; 10 nucleotides line up with TRBD2. This CDR3 is built from 17 residues. J was trimmed by 6 bases and V by 4 bases; bases with no gene match: 13. Germline V gives CDR1 SGHNT, CDR2 YYREEE (reference sequence). The CDR3 is CASSPRASGSTGNEQFF. The CDR3 DNA reads as TGTGCCAGCAGCCCTAGGGCTAGCGGGAGTACTGGCAATGAGCAGTTCTTC.

The chain is built from TRBV19 and TRBJ1-1; unclear D gene. This CDR3 contains 14 residues. In germline, CDR1 is LNHDA, CDR2 SQIVND (reference sequence). Trimming took 5 bases from V and 6 from J, leaving 16 bases between them. The CDR3 protein is CASSSDLGKSEAFF. CDR3 in DNA: TGTGCCAGTAGTTCGGACCTGGGGAAATCTGAAGCTTTCTTT. The full variable domain, with the rest looked up from reference TRBV19 and TRBJ1-1, is DGGITQSPKYLFRKEGQNVTLSCEQNLNHDAMYWYRQDPGQGLRLIYYSQIVNDFQKGDIAEGYSVSREKKESFPLTVTSAQKNPTAFYLCASSSDLGKSEAFFGQGTRLTVV.

The chain joins TRBV5-1 to TRBJ2-7; D is unclear. Deletions cut 5 bases from V and 3 bases from J, with 12 bases between. Per the germline V gene, CDR1 is SGHRS and CDR2 is YFSETQ. The CDR3 totals 13 residues. The CDR3 here is CASRGPSYYEQYF. The CDR3 coding sequence is TGCGCCAGCAGAGGGCCGAGTTACTACGAGCAGTACTTC.

Only a few counts were recorded for this clone. CDR3 DNA: TGTGCCAGTAGTATGGCTAGCGGGACCTACGAGCAGTACTTC. Amino acid sequence: CASSMASGTYEQYF. V usage is TRBV19 and J usage is TRBJ2-7; TRBD2 aligns across 9 bases. The V gene end was trimmed by 3 bases and the J gene end by 2 bases; junction bases not matched to a gene: 2. Germline CDR1 reads LNHDA; CDR2 reads SQIVND (reference sequence). The CDR3 sequence is 14 residues long.

CDR3 protein: CASSAMTRAHEQFF. As DNA, the CDR3 is TGTGCCAGCAGCGCTATGACCCGAGCCCATGAGCAGTTCTTC. The chain has TRBV7-3 and TRBJ2-1; no reliable D call. With 5 bases removed from V and 8 bases from J, the gap between germline ends came to 16 bases. This CDR3 contains 14 residues. CDR1 SGHTA and CDR2 FQGTGA come from the germline V gene.

The rearrangement uses TRBV27 and TRBJ2-4, with D possibly matching TRBD2 (6 bases). The CDR3 spans 11 residues. CDR1 and CDR2 from the germline V gene are MNHEY and SMNVEV (reference sequence). The V and J ends lost 5 bases and 8 bases respectively, with 7 bases between them. The CDR3 region has the DNA TGTGCCAGCAGTCCGGGGGACATTCAGTACTTC. Translation gives CASSPGDIQYF.

J is TRBJ1-2 and V is TRBV10-1; D ambiguous. The CDR3 runs to 15 residues. The ends were cut back, 7 bases at V and 4 bases at J, with 19 bases in the middle. CDR1 is WNHNN, CDR2 SYGVQD, per germline (reference sequence). This CDR3 is CASNKPAVYSYGYTF. CDR3 coding DNA: TGCGCCAGCAACAAGCCTGCAGTGTATAGCTATGGCTACACCTTC.